A single sample is the source of the 22 T cell receptor beta chains below, sequenced in a study of T-cell memory formation after mild COVID-19. TCRdb reprocessed the 5' RACE reads via MiXCR and lists one record per CDR3 protein. Among roughly 610,000 distinct CDR3 sequences listed, around 15% were seen once. Sample: PBMCs or a T cell subset sorted from them (not recorded which). These receptors all come from an adult woman who had mild COVID-19 (a few samples of this study predate the infection). Cell type and time point are not known.

This clonotype was observed at least ten times. The rearrangement joins TRBV5-5 to TRBJ1-2, with TRBD1 matching 8 bases. After removal of 0 bases from V and 6 bases from J, the junction contained 4 bases not matched to a gene. CDR3 length equals 14 residues. Germline V gives CDR1 SGHKS, CDR2 YYEKEE (reference sequence). CDR3 DNA: TGTGCCAGCAGCTTGGCCAGGGGGCTGGATGGCTACACCTTC. Its translation: CASSLARGLDGYTF. The complete variable domain, with remaining parts taken from reference TRBV5-5 and TRBJ1-2, reads DAGVTQSPTHLIKTRGQQVTLRCSPISGHKSVSWYQQVLGQGPQFIFQYYEKEERGRGNFPDRFSARQFPNYSSELNVNALLLGDSALYLCASSLARGLDGYTFGSGTRLTVV.

This clonotype appeared a few times. This chain uses TRBV15 with TRBJ1-4, with 9 bases aligning to TRBD1. With 3 bases clipped from V and 8 bases from J, the junction kept 13 bases outside the gene matches. The CDR3 spans 17 residues. CDR1 LNHNV and CDR2 YYDKDF come from the germline V gene (reference sequence). The DNA of the CDR3 is TGTGCCACCAGCAGGGGGGTCAACAGGGGGCCCCGGGAAAAACTGTTTTTT. Translated, it gives CATSRGVNRGPREKLFF.

This clonotype was observed a handful of times. V and J are TRBV20-1 and TRBJ1-5; D may be TRBD1 (5 bases). CDR1 is DFQATT, CDR2 SNEGSKA, per germline (reference sequence). The CDR3 has 11 amino acids. V shed 7 bases and J shed 3 bases, with 7 bases lying between them. The CDR3, as DNA: TGCAGTGGGGGCTTCAATCAGCCCCAGCATTTT. As protein: CSGGFNQPQHF.

The chain recombines TRBV4-2 with TRBJ2-1, with 8 bases matching TRBD2. CDR3 size: 17 residues. Per germline, CDR1 LGHNA and CDR2 YNFKEQ. Trimming cost V 0 bases and J 4 bases; bases outside gene matches: 8. The CDR3 DNA sequence: TGTGCCAGCAGCCAAGATAGTACTCGCGGGGGGTACAATGAGCAGTTCTTC. Amino acid sequence: CASSQDSTRGGYNEQFF.

On this clonotype itself: The junction shows a germline mismatch at one end, possibly a read error. DNA for the CDR3: TGTGCCAGCAGCTTACCGGCGGGGGGAGATCACTTC. It encodes CASSLPAGGDHF. The chain joins TRBV7-8 to TRBJ2-7; 8 bases match TRBD2. Germline assignment: CDR1 SGHVS and CDR2 FQNEAQ. This CDR3 is 12 amino acids long.

This clonotype occurred a few times. V gene TRBV2 combines with J gene TRBJ2-1; D unresolved. Germline V gene data show CDR1 as SNHLY and CDR2 as FYNNEI. Trimming left V 3 bases short and J 2 bases short, with 11 bases between. The CDR3 is 15 amino acids. The CDR3 loop reads CASSDPVQPYNEQFF. Here the CDR3 DNA reads TGTGCCAGCAGTGATCCGGTGCAGCCCTACAATGAGCAGTTCTTC.

The chain carries TRBV7-9 and TRBJ1-2; 10 bases align to TRBD1. Germline loops: CDR1 SEHNR, CDR2 FQNEAQ (reference sequence). This CDR3 has 13 amino acids. The V gene end was trimmed by 9 bases and the J gene end by 6 bases; junction bases not matched to a gene: 7. DNA of the CDR3: TGTGCCAGTCTCGACAGGGGGCCGGATGGCTACACCTTC. Translated, it gives CASLDRGPDGYTF.

The chain joins TRBV27 to TRBJ1-1; TRBD1 might be the D (5 bases). CDR1 and CDR2 (germline): MNHEY, SMNVEV (reference sequence). Trimming removed 6 bases at V and 0 bases at J, with 14 bases between. This CDR3 is built from 15 residues. The CDR3 DNA reads TGTGCCAGCAGAGGGGACGGCTCCATGAACACTGAAGCTTTCTTT. Protein product: CASRGDGSMNTEAFF.

J is TRBJ1-6 and V is TRBV4-1; TRBD1 aligns across 8 bases. The CDR3 sequence is 15 residues long. Germline-derived CDR1 and CDR2 are MGHRA and YSYEKL. The V segment lost 4 bases and the J segment 5 bases; nucleotides outside the gene matches: 4. CDR3 loop: CASSLWTGNNSPLHF. CDR3 sequence (DNA): TGCGCCAGCAGCCTCTGGACAGGGAATAATTCACCCCTCCACTTT.

This clonotype was counted a few times. This chain uses TRBV5-5 with TRBJ1-2, with D possibly being TRBD1 (6 bases). The CDR3 is 14 residues long. Germline V lookup: CDR1 SGHKS, CDR2 YYEKEE (reference sequence). V dropped 4 bases and J dropped 2 bases, with 12 bases sitting between them. The CDR3 loop is CASSGGTYNYGYTF. The DNA for the CDR3 is TGTGCCAGCAGCGGGGGGACATACAACTATGGCTACACCTTC.

This chain uses TRBV24-1 with TRBJ2-1; D is unclear. V dropped 3 bases and J dropped 9 bases, with 11 bases sitting between them. Per germline, CDR1 KGHDR and CDR2 SFDVKD. CDR3 length: 13 amino acids. In DNA form, the CDR3 reads TGTGCCACCAGTGATGTTAGTAATGGTGAGCAGTTCTTC. Protein sequence: CATSDVSNGEQFF.

In this sample, this clonotype turned up a few times. The J gene is TRBJ2-7, the V gene TRBV6-5, with 7 bases fitting TRBD1. This CDR3 is built from 15 residues. V lost 5 bases to trimming and J lost 5 bases; unmatched junction nucleotides: 12. Germline V gene data show CDR1 as MNHEY and CDR2 as SVGAGI. The CDR3 coding sequence is TGTGCCAGCAGTCCAACCGACAGGGTAATCCACGAGCAGTACTTC. Its protein is CASSPTDRVIHEQYF.

This sequence joins TRBV12-3 or TRBV12-4 and TRBJ1-5, with D perhaps TRBD1 (5 bases). This CDR3 region has 14 residues. V dropped 6 bases and J dropped 2 bases, with 11 bases sitting between them. CDR3: CASSQTVGNQPQHF. CDR3 DNA sequence: TGTGCCAGCAGCCAGACAGTTGGCAATCAGCCCCAGCATTTT.

The sample holds a few counts of this clonotype. The gene calls are TRBV20-1 and TRBJ2-1, with D maybe TRBD2 (6 bases). This CDR3 contains 15 residues. Germline values: CDR1 DFQATT, CDR2 SNEGSKA (reference sequence). V was trimmed by 5 bases and J by 4 bases, leaving 18 bases between them. The CDR3 sequence is CSASPAGLLYNEQFF. CDR3 in DNA: TGCAGTGCTTCTCCCGCGGGACTTCTATACAATGAGCAGTTCTTC.

This clonotype was seen a few times. V gene TRBV5-1 combines with J gene TRBJ2-2, with D unclear. Germline-derived CDR1 and CDR2 are SGHRS and YFSETQ. The CDR3 contains 14 residues. Trimming stripped 0 bases from V and 5 bases from J, with 8 bases between. The CDR3 spells CASSLELGTGELFF. Here the CDR3 DNA reads TGCGCCAGCAGCTTGGAGCTGGGTACCGGGGAGCTGTTTTTT.

This clonotype came up a few times. The chain recombines TRBV2 with TRBJ2-7, with 9 bases that match TRBD2. Germline trimming cut 8 bases from V and 2 bases from J; bases unmatched to any gene: 10. This CDR3 has 15 residues. Germline CDR1 and CDR2: SNHLY and FYNNEI. CDR3: CASAMWASGTYEQYF. The CDR3 DNA reads as TGTGCCAGCGCGATGTGGGCTAGCGGGACCTACGAGCAGTACTTC.

This clonotype has a handful of counts. V is TRBV14 and J is TRBJ2-7; TRBD1 matches 8 bases. V lost 4 bases and J lost 3; bases outside the gene matches: 8. The germline CDR1 and CDR2 sequences are SGHDN and FVKESK. This CDR3 spans 15 amino acids. CDR3: CASSRQGQGLYEQYF. The DNA of the CDR3 is TGTGCCAGCAGCCGACAGGGGCAGGGTCTCTACGAGCAGTACTTC.

This chain links TRBV6-2 or TRBV6-3 with TRBJ2-7, with a tentative D call TRBD2 (5 bases). Per germline, CDR1 MNHEY and CDR2 SVGEGT. CDR3 length: 12 amino acids. V dropped 2 bases and J dropped 7 bases, with 9 bases sitting between them. The CDR3 spells CASSYGLLEQYF. For the CDR3, the DNA is TGTGCCAGCAGTTACGGACTTTTAGAGCAGTACTTC.

This clonotype was seen many times. The chain joins TRBV6-6 to TRBJ1-5; D ambiguous. Germline lookup yields CDR1 MNHNY and CDR2 SVGAGI (reference sequence). The V end lost 2 bases, the J end lost 3 bases, and 8 bases lay between the germline ends. This CDR3 has 14 amino acids. The CDR3 DNA is TGTGCCAGCAGTTACGTGGAGACCAATCAGCCCCAGCATTTT. It encodes CASSYVETNQPQHF.

The chain recombines TRBV12-5 with TRBJ2-3; D is unresolved. CDR3 length: 12 residues. Germline V gives CDR1 LGHNT, CDR2 FRNRAP. The V gene lost 5 bases and the J gene lost 4 bases, with 7 bases spanning the gap. The CDR3 nucleotides read TGTGCTAGTGGTCACCACCCAGATACGCAGTATTTT. Translated, it gives CASGHHPDTQYF.

This clonotype was recorded a few times. The rearrangement uses TRBV5-6 and TRBJ1-1; no definite D call. This CDR3 spans 14 amino acids. CDR1 and CDR2 from the germline V gene are SGHDT and YYEEEE. V was trimmed by 2 bases and J by 0 bases, leaving 8 bases between them. In DNA, the CDR3 is TGTGCCAGCAGCTTTCCGCCTTTGAACACTGAAGCTTTCTTT. It encodes CASSFPPLNTEAFF.

The chain recombines TRBV4-1 with TRBJ2-2; 10 bases fit TRBD2. Trimming removed 0 bases from V and 2 bases from J; junction bases left unmatched: 9. The CDR3 has 19 residues. CDR1 and CDR2 (germline): MGHRA, YSYEKL. The CDR3 here is CASSQDIGLAGANTGELFF. The CDR3, as DNA: TGCGCCAGCAGCCAAGATATCGGGCTAGCGGGGGCCAACACCGGGGAGCTGTTTTTT.